The 17 T cell receptor beta chains in this list originate from one sample, sequenced in a study of identical twins. TCRdb itself ran the 5' RACE reads through MiXCR, one entry per CDR3 protein. This table holds some 570,000 distinct CDR3 sequences, approximately 20% found once. The sample was also reused in another study, on yellow fever vaccine responses in identical twins.

Sequencing was performed on CD4+ T cells sorted from blood. The receptors shown here come from a woman aged 18-35 years in good health.

The chain recombines TRBV20-1 with TRBJ2-1; TRBD2 matches 9 bases. CDR1 and CDR2 from the germline V gene are DFQATT and SNEGSKA (reference sequence). Losses at the gene ends were 3 bases for V and 2 bases for J; bases not matched to a gene: 5. The CDR3 contains 15 residues. The CDR3 sequence: CSARPSSGTYNEQFF. CDR3 nucleotides: TGCAGTGCTAGGCCATCTAGCGGGACCTACAATGAGCAGTTCTTC.

This chain links TRBV5-1 with TRBJ2-5, with 10 bases fitting TRBD2. Unmatched junction bases numbered 11, after V lost 2 bases and J lost 4 bases. CDR1 SGHRS and CDR2 YFSETQ come from the germline V gene. CDR3 size: 17 residues. This CDR3 reads CASSFRSSSGSVETQYF. CDR3 DNA sequence: TGCGCCAGCAGCTTTCGTTCGTCTAGCGGGAGCGTAGAGACCCAGTACTTC. The full variable domain, rest sourced from reference TRBV5-1 and TRBJ2-5, is KAGVTQTPRYLIKTRGQQVTLSCSPISGHRSVSWYQQTPGQGLQFLFEYFSETQRNKGNFPGRFSGRQFSNSRSEMNVSTLELGDSALYLCASSFRSSSGSVETQYFGPGTRLLVL.

This clonotype appeared a few times. The rearrangement joins TRBV10-3 to TRBJ2-1, with D perhaps being TRBD1 or TRBD2 (5 bases each). Germline V gene lookup returns CDR1 ENHRY and CDR2 SYGVKD. The CDR3 consists of 11 residues. V lost 10 bases and J 9 bases, leaving 13 bases between the germline ends. CDR3 region: CATTGLSEQFF. The CDR3 DNA reads TGTGCCACTACGGGGCTGAGTGAGCAGTTCTTC.

The chain has TRBV6-5 and TRBJ2-5; D ambiguous. CDR1 is MNHEY, CDR2 SVGAGI, per germline. The CDR3 totals 15 residues. V lost 0 bases, J lost 3 bases, and 11 bases lay in between. The CDR3 DNA reads as TGTGCCAGCAGTTACTCGAGAACGGCAGAAGAGACCCAGTACTTC. This codes for CASSYSRTAEETQYF.

This clonotype occurred a few times. This rearrangement joins TRBV20-1 to TRBJ2-1; D gene uncertain. The germline CDR1 and CDR2 sequences are DFQATT and SNEGSKA (reference sequence). With 0 bases removed from V and 6 bases from J, the gap between germline ends came to 18 bases. The CDR3 runs 16 residues. CDR3 protein: CSARDGSRTDLNEQFF. For the CDR3, the DNA is TGCAGTGCTAGAGACGGATCCAGGACCGATCTCAATGAGCAGTTCTTC.

The table lists this clonotype with many counts. The chain uses TRBV2 and TRBJ1-6; possible D gene TRBD1, 5 bases. This CDR3 has 12 residues. V was trimmed by 6 bases and J by 5 bases, leaving 5 bases between them. Looked up from germline, CDR1 is SNHLY and CDR2 is FYNNEI. Here the CDR3 reads CASRDNNSPLHF. CDR3 sequence (DNA): TGTGCCAGCAGGGACAATAATTCACCCCTCCACTTT.

The chain carries TRBV29-1 and TRBJ2-6; D could derive from TRBD1 or TRBD2 (5 bases each). Germline loops: CDR1 SQVTM, CDR2 ANQGSEA. V was shortened by 7 bases and J by 1 base, with 11 bases between the two germline ends. CDR3 size: 14 residues. This CDR3 reads CSAGTGSGANVLTF. CDR3 nucleotides: TGCAGCGCTGGGACCGGGTCTGGGGCCAACGTCCTGACTTTC. Together with reference TRBV29-1 and TRBJ2-6, the CDR3 gives the full variable domain: SAVISQKPSRDICQRGTSLTIQCQVDSQVTMMFWYRQQPGQSLTLIATANQGSEATYESGFVIDKFPISRPNLTFSTLTVSNMSPEDSSIYLCSAGTGSGANVLTFGAGSRLTVL.

The chain carries TRBV6-6 and TRBJ2-1, with 7 bases identical to TRBD1. V lost 5 bases and J lost 10; bases outside the gene matches: 2. Germline CDR1 MNHNY, CDR2 SVGAGI (reference sequence). This CDR3 is built from 11 residues. The CDR3 nucleotides read TGTGCCAGCAGTACAGGGGCGGAGCAGTTCTTC. This sequence encodes CASSTGAEQFF.

The rearrangement joins TRBV2 to TRBJ2-5; TRBD2 matches 11 bases. V lost 5 bases and J lost 4; bases outside the gene matches: 3. Germline V lookup: CDR1 SNHLY, CDR2 FYNNEI. The CDR3 totals 14 residues. The CDR3 loop reads CASSRTSGLETQYF. CDR3 bases: TGTGCCAGCAGTCGGACTAGCGGGTTAGAGACCCAGTACTTC.

The V and J genes are TRBV7-2 and TRBJ2-7, with TRBD2 identical over 12 bases. The ends lost 4 bases at V and 2 bases at J; junction bases unmatched: 6. CDR3 length: 16 amino acids. Germline V gene sequence: CDR1 SGHTA, CDR2 FQGNSA. The DNA for the CDR3 is TGTGCCAGCAGCTCGCGAACTAGCGGGAGGACCTACGAGCAGTACTTC. It translates to CASSSRTSGRTYEQYF.

This sequence joins TRBV5-1 and TRBJ2-7; 14 bases align to TRBD2. CDR1 is SGHRS and CDR2 is YFSETQ in the germline V gene. V shed 4 bases, J shed 3 bases, and the junction held 12 bases outside the gene matches. This CDR3 has 18 amino acids. The CDR3 coding sequence is TGCGCCAGCAGCCTCGGACTAGCGGGAGGTGGAGTGGGCTACGAGCAGTACTTC. Its translation is CASSLGLAGGGVGYEQYF.

The V gene is TRBV6-2 or TRBV6-3, the J gene TRBJ2-1, with 9 bases matching TRBD1. V trimming: 4 bases; J trimming: 7 bases; junction bases outside the gene matches: 5. This CDR3 region has 14 residues. The germline gives CDR1 MNHEY, CDR2 SVGEGT. The DNA of the CDR3 is TGTGCCAGCAGTTGGACAGGGGCTGGGAATGAGCAGTTCTTC. Amino acids: CASSWTGAGNEQFF.

This clonotype came up many times. The CDR3 DNA follows: TGCGCCAGCAGCTTCGACAGGGGGCTAACCGAGCAGTACTTC. It codes for CASSFDRGLTEQYF. The chain joins TRBV5-1 to TRBJ2-7, with 10 bases that match TRBD1. V shed 2 bases, J shed 6 bases, and the junction held 5 bases outside the gene matches. Germline CDR1 is SGHRS and CDR2 is YFSETQ. The CDR3 covers 14 residues. Drawing the rest from reference TRBV5-1 and TRBJ2-7, the complete variable domain is KAGVTQTPRYLIKTRGQQVTLSCSPISGHRSVSWYQQTPGQGLQFLFEYFSETQRNKGNFPGRFSGRQFSNSRSEMNVSTLELGDSALYLCASSFDRGLTEQYFGPGTRLTVT.

The chain combines TRBV11-3 with TRBJ2-7; no reliable D call. Germline-derived CDR1 and CDR2 are SGHNT and YENEEA. There are 12 residues in the CDR3. Trimming removed 0 bases from V and 6 bases from J, with 6 bases in between. In DNA form, the CDR3 reads TGTGCCAGCAGCTTAGATCTCCTCGAGCAGTACTTC. Translating gives CASSLDLLEQYF.

This clonotype was counted a few times. The chain carries TRBV12-3 or TRBV12-4 and TRBJ2-7; 9 bases agree with TRBD1. CDR3 length equals 13 residues. V shed 6 bases and J 7 bases; nucleotides not matched to a gene: 7. The chain's CDR3 is CASSQTGGWEQYF. The CDR3 coding sequence is TGTGCCAGCAGCCAGACAGGGGGTTGGGAGCAGTACTTC.

CDR3 nucleotide sequence: TGTGCCAGCAGCTGGGGGGAAAAGCAGTTCTTC. Its protein is CASSWGEKQFF. The chain is built from TRBV5-6 and TRBJ2-1; D is possibly TRBD2 (6 bases). This CDR3 is 11 amino acids long. Germline V CDR1 and CDR2: SGHDT, YYEEEE. With 3 bases removed from V and 11 bases from J, the gap between germline ends came to 9 bases. The full variable domain, rest sourced from reference TRBV5-6 and TRBJ2-1, is DAGVTQSPTHLIKTRGQQVTLRCSPKSGHDTVSWYQQALGQGPQFIFQYYEEEERQRGNFPDRFSGHQFPNYSSELNVNALLLGDSALYLCASSWGEKQFFGPGTRLTVL.

V gene TRBV4-1 combines with J gene TRBJ2-7; no reliable D call. The CDR3 totals 15 residues. Trimming shortened V by 1 base and J by 3 bases, and 13 bases separated the two germline ends. Germline lookup yields CDR1 MGHRA and CDR2 YSYEKL. CDR3 nucleotide sequence: TGCGCCAGCAGCCAAGGACCTTTAGCTTACTACGAGCAGTACGTC. Translated: CASSQGPLAYYEQYV.